This T cell receptor (beta chain) is drawn from a study of radiation and T cells in renal cell carcinoma. Whole-study context: Nephrectomy followed 15 Gy stereotactic body radiation by 4 weeks.

Profiling relied on immunoSEQ multiplex PCR, and the TCRdb table lists in-frame clones only, not all of them. The sample yields tens of thousands of clones, over 75% seen once. Described time point: baseline pretreatment blood. Treatment defined: 15 Gy SBRT to primary tumor, nephrectomy 4 weeks later. The patient's renal cell carcinoma had clear cell pathology. The sequences come from blood, collected from a patient whose treatment included radiotherapy and nephrectomy. The sequence derives from a man aged 55 to 70 with renal cell carcinoma.

CDR3 DNA sequence: TGCGCCAGCAGCCATGCCGGGACAGCCTACGAGCAGTACTTC. Residues: CASSHAGTAYEQYF. This chain uses TRBV4-3 with TRBJ2-7; 7 bases are a match to TRBD1. The length of the CDR3 is 14 residues. Germline CDR1 is LGHNA and CDR2 is YSLEER. V gave up 3 bases and J gave up 2 bases; unmatched junction bases: 4.